This T cell receptor beta chain is from a study of blood T cell repertoires in COVID-19. This clone was recorded only once. The data were produced by immunoSEQ multiplex PCR, yet TCRdb's version contains in-frame clones alone and is incomplete. The sample consists of about 86,000 clones, around 86% of them appearing once. V lost 6 bases to trimming and J lost 1 base; unmatched junction nucleotides: 5. Germline CDR1 reads WSHSY; CDR2 reads SAAADI. CDR3 length: 15 residues. Sequencing input: peripheral blood. This rearrangement joins TRBV10-2 to TRBJ2-2; TRBD2 matches 7 bases. This receptor was identified in a human donor in a cohort sampled during active COVID-19. The CDR3 sequence: CASRGASGNTGELFF. DNA for the CDR3: TGCGCCAGCAGAGGAGCTAGCGGGAACACCGGGGAGCTGTTTTTT.